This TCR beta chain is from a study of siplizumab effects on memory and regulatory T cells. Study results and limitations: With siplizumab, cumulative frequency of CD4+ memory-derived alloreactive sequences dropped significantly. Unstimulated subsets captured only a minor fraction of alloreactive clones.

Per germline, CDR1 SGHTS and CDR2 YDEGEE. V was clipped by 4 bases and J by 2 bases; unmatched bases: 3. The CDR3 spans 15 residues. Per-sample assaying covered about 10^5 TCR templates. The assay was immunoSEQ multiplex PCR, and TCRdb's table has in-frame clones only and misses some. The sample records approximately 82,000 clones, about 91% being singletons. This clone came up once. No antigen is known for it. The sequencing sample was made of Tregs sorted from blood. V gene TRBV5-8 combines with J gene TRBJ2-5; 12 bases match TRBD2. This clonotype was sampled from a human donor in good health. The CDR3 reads CASSIGLAGQETQYF. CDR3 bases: TGTGCCAGCAGCATCGGACTAGCGGGGCAAGAGACCCAGTACTTC.